This TCR beta chain is drawn from a study of OX40 agonist ivuxolimab in advanced cancers. The method was immunoSEQ multiplex PCR; TCRdb's version includes in-frame clones alone and lacks a portion of them. This sample has tens of thousands of clones; around 90% occur once, and the top ten carry 5.4%. The sequence was collected from an adult with an advanced solid tumor such as melanoma, head and neck, liver or kidney cancer. Material: CD4+ or CD8+ T cells sorted from blood, obtained in a trial of the OX40 agonist ivuxolimab.

The CDR3 DNA follows: TGCAGCGTTGTGTTGGTCATGAACACTGAAGCTTTCTTT. Encoded protein: CSVVLVMNTEAFF. This rearrangement joins TRBV29-1 to TRBJ1-1; D unresolved. Germline values: CDR1 SQVTM, CDR2 ANQGSEA. V was clipped by 4 bases and J by 0 bases, with 9 bases between them. The CDR3 covers 13 residues.